This TCR beta chain is from a study of cytomegalovirus exposure and HLA in healthy donors. Study-wide results and caveats: Later analysis indicated greater clonal expansion among HLA-associated TCR beta chains than among equally common other chains.

It was with 60 Vbeta and 13 Jbeta primers that the PCR ran. The protocol was immunoSEQ multiplex PCR, while the TCRdb copy is restricted to in-frame clones and leaves out a portion. Here the sample spans about 160,000 clones, roughly 65% being singletons. This CDR3 contains 13 residues. CDR1 and CDR2 from the germline V gene are MDHEN and SYDVKM. Trimming stripped 7 bases from V and 4 bases from J, with 13 bases between. This clone was seen only a few times. Its antigen is not identified. Sampled while nominally healthy, donors likely had unrecorded immune exposures. The chain carries TRBV28 and TRBJ1-2; D is uncertain. Source material: PBMCs. This TCR came from a young man in good health and CMV-seropositive. The DNA of the CDR3 is TGTGCCAGCAACTACTGGGAGGGCTATGGCTACACCTTC. It specifies CASNYWEGYGYTF.